This TCR beta chain was profiled in a study of OX40 agonist ivuxolimab in advanced cancers. Across the whole study: The mean age was roughly 60 years, ranging from about 23 to 79, with 80% to 85% of participants male.

The data were produced by immunoSEQ multiplex PCR, yet TCRdb's version contains in-frame clones alone and is incomplete. Among approximately 30,000 clones listed, roughly nine tenths were seen once. General study results and limits: Partly responding patients at 0.1-3.0 mg/kg showed some of the smallest clonal expansion.

V lost 9 bases and J lost 5; bases outside the gene matches: 2. CDR1 is SGHRS, CDR2 YFSETQ, per germline. CDR3 length: 11 amino acids. A remark on this clone: Its specificity is not known.

This TCR derives from an adult with an advanced solid tumor such as melanoma, head and neck, liver or kidney cancer. The material was CD4+ or CD8+ T cells sorted from blood, obtained in a trial of the OX40 agonist ivuxolimab. The gene calls are TRBV5-1 and TRBJ2-1; TRBD1 matches 7 bases. The CDR3 region is CAIGTDNEQFF. The CDR3 nucleotides read TGCGCCATTGGGACAGACAATGAGCAGTTCTTC.